This T cell receptor (beta chain) was retrieved from a study of T-cell memory formation after mild COVID-19. A single record per CDR3 protein comes from TCRdb applying MiXCR to the 5' RACE reads. The sample lists some 200,000 distinct CDR3 sequences; 20% to 25% were seen once. This CDR3 contains 14 residues. Trimming removed 3 bases at V and 5 bases at J, with 10 bases between. The chain combines TRBV12-3 or TRBV12-4 with TRBJ2-2, with D uncertain. The sample consisted of PBMCs or a T cell subset sorted from them (not recorded which). This clonotype originated in an adult woman who had mild COVID-19 (a few samples of this study predate the infection). Cell type and time point are not known. The CDR3 sequence is CASSFLGGTGELFF. The CDR3 bases are TGTGCCAGCAGTTTCTTAGGTGGGACCGGGGAGCTGTTTTTT.